These 11 T cell receptor beta chains were sequenced from one sample in a study of blood T cell repertoires in COVID-19. The table came from immunoSEQ multiplex PCR; TCRdb's copy has only in-frame clones and leaves some out. The table shows a few hundred thousand clones, with roughly 85% occurring only once. Sequencing was done on a sample of PBMCs or T cells enriched from blood (not recorded which). The receptors here all came from a woman between 40 and 55 years old with acute COVID-19.

This chain links TRBV7-2 with TRBJ1-2, with 8 bases identical to TRBD1. The length of the CDR3 is 15 residues. Looked up from germline, CDR1 is SGHTA and CDR2 is FQGNSA. V shed 5 bases, J shed 4 bases, and the junction held 9 bases outside the gene matches. The CDR3 region is CASSGQTGESYGYTF. The CDR3 DNA sequence: TGTGCCAGCAGCGGACAGACAGGGGAGAGCTATGGCTACACCTTC.

The chain couples TRBV6-2 or TRBV6-3 to TRBJ2-1; D remains unclear. There are 13 residues in the CDR3. V lost 4 bases and J 1 base, leaving 5 bases between the germline ends. Germline CDR1 and CDR2: MNHEY and SVGEGT. For the CDR3, the DNA is TGTGCCAGCAGTTTCACTTCCTACAATGAGCAGTTCTTC. It translates to CASSFTSYNEQFF.

V gene TRBV19 combines with J gene TRBJ1-3; unclear D gene. In germline, CDR1 is LNHDA, CDR2 SQIVND (reference sequence). V lost 8 bases and J 4 bases, leaving 21 bases between the germline ends. The CDR3 is 16 amino acids. The CDR3 sequence is CASGRASVSGGNTIYF. CDR3 coding DNA: TGTGCCAGTGGTAGGGCGTCCGTCTCTGGGGGAAACACCATATATTTT.

V usage is TRBV24-1 and J usage is TRBJ2-2; the match to TRBD1 covers 7 bases. The CDR3 length is 14 residues. The trim removed 5 bases at V and 5 bases at J, leaving 4 bases unmatched. Germline CDR1 KGHDR, CDR2 SFDVKD. Here the CDR3 DNA reads TGTGCCACCAGTGCCCCGACAGGGACCGGGGAGCTGTTTTTT. This translates into CATSAPTGTGELFF.

V and J are TRBV30 and TRBJ2-2; D is unresolved. V lost 0 bases to trimming and J lost 3 bases, with 5 bases between them. The CDR3 is made up of 13 amino acids. The V gene's germline CDR1 is GTSNPN and CDR2 SVGIG (reference sequence). The chain's CDR3 is CAWSVSDTGELFF. CDR3 sequence (DNA): TGTGCCTGGAGTGTAAGCGACACCGGGGAGCTGTTTTTT. Variable domain in full (rest from reference TRBV30 and TRBJ2-2): SQTIHQWPATLVQPVGSPLSLECTVEGTSNPNLYWYRQAAGRGLQLLFYSVGIGQISSEVPQNLSASRPQDRQFILSSKKLLLSDSGFYLCAWSVSDTGELFFGEGSRLTVL.

Worth noting for this clone: Other DNA sequences in this specimen translate into the identical CDR3. The CDR3 is CASSLSGPNYGYTF. CDR3 bases: TGTGCCAGCAGCCTCAGCGGCCCGAACTATGGCTACACCTTC. This chain uses TRBV27 with TRBJ1-2; D remains unclear. This CDR3 has 14 residues. Germline V gene data show CDR1 as MNHEY and CDR2 as SMNVEV (reference sequence). The V end lost 6 bases, the J end lost 2 bases, and 13 bases lay between the germline ends.

This chain uses TRBV7-8 with TRBJ1-3, with D unclear. Germline-derived CDR1 and CDR2 are SGHVS and FQNEAQ. V shed 1 base and J shed 0 bases, with 4 bases lying between them. This CDR3 region has 14 residues. CDR3: CASSLGSSGNTIYF. As DNA, the CDR3 is TGTGCCAGCAGCTTAGGGAGCTCTGGAAACACCATATATTTT.

This chain joins TRBV11-2 and TRBJ1-1; possibly TRBD1 for D (5 bases). Germline CDR1 reads SGHAT; CDR2 reads FQNNGV. Trimming left V 7 bases short and J 7 bases short, with 22 bases between. The CDR3 has 15 residues. CDR3 DNA sequence: TGTGCCAGCACCCTTTTGATGGGGGGAGAGGGTGAAGCTTTCTTT. It specifies CASTLLMGGEGEAFF.

The chain carries TRBV7-2 and TRBJ2-7, with 7 positions matching TRBD1. The CDR3 loop spans 13 amino acids. Per the germline V gene, CDR1 is SGHTA and CDR2 is FQGNSA. V shed 4 bases and J 6 bases; nucleotides not matched to a gene: 6. CDR3 residues: CASSSGQYGEQYF. The CDR3 coding sequence is TGTGCCAGCAGCTCGGGACAGTACGGCGAGCAGTACTTC.

The V and J genes are TRBV7-2 and TRBJ2-1; TRBD2 matches 15 bases. CDR3 length: 14 residues. The germline V gene has CDR1 SGHTA and CDR2 FQGNSA. J gave up 15 bases and V 4 bases, and 7 bases lay outside the gene matches. The DNA for the CDR3 is TGTGCCAGCAGCTACGGACTAGCGGGAGGGCCCCCGTTCTTC. It encodes CASSYGLAGGPPFF.

The rearrangement links TRBV4-2 to TRBJ1-1; 7 positions agree with TRBD1. Unmatched junction bases numbered 6, after V lost 4 bases and J lost 4 bases. CDR1 is LGHNA, CDR2 YNFKEQ, per germline. CDR3 size: 14 residues. The CDR3 bases are TGTGCCAGCAGCCGAGACAGGGAGGGCACTGAAGCTTTCTTT. This codes for CASSRDREGTEAFF.